The TCR beta chain under discussion was sequenced for a study of shared clonotypes between healthy human individuals (TCRdb year 2020). With respect to the entire study: A few men and a couple of women, aged 18 to 49 years, made up the cohort. For each donor, three plates each were used for CD4 naive and CD4 memory, two plates were used for CD8 naive, and one plate was used for CD8 memory. Blood TCR repertoires of four to six healthy adults were deeply sequenced to estimate repertoire size and the extent of clonotype sharing between individuals. To increase sequencing depth and limit assay-specific biases, TCR repertoire library preparation and sequencing were carried out by different laboratories using diverse techniques. Each donor's leukapheresis produced roughly between about 0.8 and 8.9 billion PBMCs. Paper-wide results and their limitations: Naive subsets generally had larger estimated clonotype richness than memory subsets did. Based on pairwise subsampling, the degree of clonotype sharing among donors was expected to be affected by sequencing depth. Because the study included only a small number of donors, the genetic and exposure-history diversity represented was limited. Clonotypes shared by all four sorted-subset donors showed higher generation probabilities than non-shared clonotypes. Sampling was limited to blood, and TCR repertoires in tissue likely differ from TCR repertoires in blood. Sharing across a few donors was observed for about 5% of naive CD4, 3.5% of naive CD8, about 2.5% of memory CD4, and around 0.42% of memory CD8 clonotypes. Even with the large sequencing depth, rarefaction of the sorted-subset datasets indicated that sequencing was incomplete.

Comment on this clone: Its antigen is unknown. The sample holds no much larger clone one base away, and base qualities are not on file.

The donors were healthy, HIV-negative adults with no recently reported acute infections or vaccinations. Only Caucasian adults living in Nashville, Tennessee, USA were represented among the donors. Magnetic negative selection was used to enrich CD4+ T cells, after which naive cells were positively selected on CD45RA and the negative fraction became the memory subset. Blood was obtained by leukapheresis, after which PBMCs were separated by Ficoll-Histopaque density gradient centrifugation and cryopreserved in liquid nitrogen vapor phase. Analytical flow cytometry was used to check the purity and quantity of every magnetically sorted T cell population. Genomic DNA was isolated from each sorted fraction and quantified by UV absorbance on a Nanodrop 2000c. The germline V gene gives CDR1 as SGHTA and CDR2 as FQGNSA. Ends trimmed: V by 2 bases, J by 9 bases; bases unmatched to a gene: 4. The CDR3 contains 15 residues, cysteine and phenylalanine counted. The entry retains the CDR3 DNA only, 45 bases that are in frame from base 1.

Using the deep immunoSEQ assay, TCR CDR3 regions were amplified from genomic DNA by multiplex PCR. Extracted genomic DNA from each cell subset was spread evenly across all wells of several immunoSEQ 96-well plates, with each plate serving as a replicate. For sorted subsets, about 200 ng genomic DNA, equal to tens of thousands of T cell genomes, was loaded into each replicate PCR. Purified libraries were measured with a Qubit 3.0 fluorometer, size-checked on a Bioanalyzer 2100, and measured again with the KAPA Library Quantification kit. Every immunoSEQ 96-well plate was sequenced on a separate single-read 150-cycle Illumina NextSeq 550 flow cell. The paper's data handling went like this. Because the immunoSEQ output held only junctional sequences and lacked quality scores, the filtering could not match the filtering applied to full-length reads. Sequences were annotated with PyIR, a Python wrapper for IgBLAST v1.9, and V/J genes and CDR3 were assigned using IMGT germline references. Any read was removed if the V/J assignment was weak (E-value above 1e-6), the CDR3 was missing, or the read contained stop codons, out-of-frame junctions, or ambiguous translated residues. V3J clonotypes were defined as sequences sharing the same inferred V gene, J gene, and CDR3 amino acid sequence. Percentage overlap between repertoires was computed as shared unique clonotypes divided by the size of the smaller repertoire. Richness of each repertoire was evaluated using RTK rarefaction, the Chao1 estimator, and Recon v2.1 estimates of unobserved clonotypes. Generation probabilities were computed with OLGA for all TCRbeta clonotypes obtained by the gDNA method from several donors. Held by TCRdb, this immuneACCESS table contains in-frame sequences only and omits some clones. Under half of the omission traces to an unresolved V gene where checked; the cause of the rest is unknown. From that table come the V and J calls and clone size; the DNA was used to work out D and trimming. For this sample there are about 2.4 million clones; roughly 92% appear just once. The ten largest make up roughly 0.15% of the sample.

The sequence is built from TRBV7-2 and TRBJ1-6, and 10 junction bases match TRBD1. Sequenced sample: naive CD4+ T cells sorted from blood. In the paper's terms, the cell subset or site label means: CD45RA+ positively selected. The clonotype originates from a man younger than 30 in good health. The nucleotide sequence reads TGTGCCAGCAGCTTAATGGGACAGGGGAGTTCACCCCTCCACTTT. This yields the protein CASSLMGQGSSPLHF. The CDR3 plus the reference TRBV7-2 and TRBJ1-6 genes for the other parts give the full variable domain: GAGVSQSPSNKVTEKGKDVELRCDPISGHTALYWYRQSLGQGLEFLIYFQGNSAPDKSGLPSDRFSAERTGGSVSTLTIQRTQQEDSAVYLCASSLMGQGSSPLHFGNGTRLTVT.